The clone carrying this TCR beta chain was detected ten times or more. Its specificity is not known. The unsorted libraries were prepared from 2 million PBMCs (stored at -80 C). The source of the sample is a study of neurological immune-mediated disorders. Regarding the study as a whole: The level of TCR clonal expansion was highest in patients with HTLV-1-associated myelopathy and lowest in multiple sclerosis, where it fell below the level seen in healthy controls. Phylogenetic grouping placed 18 of 34 multiple sclerosis patients' repertoires in one related-CDR3 cluster, a possible signature.

5'RACE with 10-nucleotide random UMIs generated the cDNA. A single record per CDR3 protein comes from TCRdb applying MiXCR to the 5' RACE reads. Of 45,000 to 50,000 distinct CDR3 sequences listed, around 4.3% are singletons. Germline V gene data show CDR1 as LNHDA and CDR2 as SQIVND (reference sequence). This CDR3 spans 13 amino acids. V gave up 7 bases and J gave up 6 bases; unmatched junction bases: 5. The chain is built from TRBV19 and TRBJ1-2, with 10 positions matching TRBD1. This sequence originates from an older woman with multiple sclerosis. Material: PBMCs. CDR3 residues: CASTPGQGHGYTF. The CDR3 bases are TGTGCCAGTACTCCGGGACAGGGGCATGGCTACACCTTC.